What follows are 8 T cell receptor beta chains derived from one specimen sequenced in a study of cytomegalovirus exposure and HLA in healthy donors. In the PCR, 60 Vbeta and 13 Jbeta primers were used. Generated by immunoSEQ multiplex PCR, the TCRdb table keeps only in-frame clones and is missing some. The sample has fewer than 150,000 clones, about 86% seen once; the top ten hold around 4.5%. Sequencing was performed on PBMCs. The receptor source for this set is a middle-aged man in good health and CMV-seropositive.

Here the CDR3 reads CASSPRVDGYTEAFF. CDR3 coding DNA: TGTGCCAGCAGCCCCCGGGTCGACGGGTACACTGAAGCTTTCTTT. The J gene is TRBJ1-1, the V gene TRBV7-6; D is uncertain. CDR3 size: 15 residues. The V gene's germline CDR1 is SGHVS and CDR2 FNYEAQ. The V end lost 5 bases, the J end lost 3 bases, and 16 bases lay between the germline ends. Complete variable domain (other parts from reference TRBV7-6 and TRBJ1-1): GAGVSQSPRYKVTKRGQDVALRCDPISGHVSLYWYRQALGQGPEFLTYFNYEAQQDKSGLPNDRFSAERPEGSISTLTIQRTEQRDSAMYRCASSPRVDGYTEAFFGQGTRLTVV.

The gene calls are TRBV11-3 and TRBJ1-1, with 7 nucleotides matching TRBD1. The CDR3 totals 13 residues. From germline, CDR1 is SGHNT and CDR2 YENEEA. The trim removed 5 bases at V and 8 bases at J, leaving 8 bases unmatched. The chain's CDR3 is CASSRIQGMEAFF. CDR3 DNA sequence: TGTGCCAGCAGCCGGATACAGGGGATGGAAGCTTTCTTT. The entire variable domain, with the rest obtained from reference TRBV11-3 and TRBJ1-1, is as follows: EAGVVQSPRYKIIEKKQPVAFWCNPISGHNTLYWYLQNLGQGPELLIRYENEEAVDDSQLPKDRFSAERLKGVDSTLKIQPAELGDSAVYLCASSRIQGMEAFFGQGTRLTVV.

The DNA of the CDR3 is TGTGCCAGCAGCCTCACGTTGGGGGGGCCAGTAGAGACCCAGTACTTC. Residues: CASSLTLGGPVETQYF. The chain is built from TRBV5-4 and TRBJ2-5; D is perhaps TRBD2 (7 bases). Trimming pared 4 bases from V and 4 bases from J, leaving 20 bases between. The CDR3 totals 16 residues. Germline assignment: CDR1 SGHNT and CDR2 YYREEE (reference sequence).

The V call is TRBV27, the J call TRBJ2-2; 9 nucleotides match TRBD2. From germline, CDR1 is MNHEY and CDR2 SMNVEV (reference sequence). The trim removed 2 bases at V and 6 bases at J, leaving 13 bases unmatched. The CDR3 loop spans 18 amino acids. The chain's CDR3 is CASSLEFLAGGRAGELFF. The CDR3 DNA follows: TGTGCCAGCAGTTTAGAATTCTTGGCGGGAGGGAGAGCCGGGGAGCTGTTTTTT.

This chain links TRBV2 with TRBJ2-2; maybe TRBD2 (6 bases). CDR3 size: 15 residues. Germline V gene lookup returns CDR1 SNHLY and CDR2 FYNNEI. V gave up 7 bases and J gave up 1 base, with 13 bases separating them. The DNA for the CDR3 is TGTGCCAGCACCGTAATAGCGGTGAACACCGGGGAGCTGTTTTTT. Translated, it gives CASTVIAVNTGELFF.

This chain uses TRBV5-1 with TRBJ2-1, with 12 bases matching TRBD2. CDR1 SGHRS and CDR2 YFSETQ come from the germline V gene. The CDR3 covers 15 residues. J gave up 7 bases and V 1 base, and 3 bases lay outside the gene matches. The CDR3 region is CASSLYTSGGNEQFF. DNA for the CDR3: TGCGCCAGCAGCTTGTATACTAGCGGGGGGAATGAGCAGTTCTTC. The full variable domain, its missing parts supplied by reference TRBV5-1 and TRBJ2-1, is KAGVTQTPRYLIKTRGQQVTLSCSPISGHRSVSWYQQTPGQGLQFLFEYFSETQRNKGNFPGRFSGRQFSNSRSEMNVSTLELGDSALYLCASSLYTSGGNEQFFGPGTRLTVL.

The V and J genes are TRBV5-1 and TRBJ2-7, with 8 bases matching TRBD1. Germline CDR1 SGHRS, CDR2 YFSETQ. This CDR3 spans 15 amino acids. J was trimmed by 3 bases and V by 0 bases; bases with no gene match: 5. Here the CDR3 reads CASSLAGQGIYEQYF. The CDR3 bases are TGCGCCAGCAGCTTGGCCGGACAGGGTATCTACGAGCAGTACTTC.

This sequence joins TRBV9 and TRBJ1-6; D gene unclear. The CDR3 length is 15 residues. The germline V and J ends were trimmed by 4 bases and 3 bases, with 11 bases remaining between them. Germline CDR1 is SGDLS and CDR2 is YYNGEE. As DNA, the CDR3 is TGTGCCAGCAGCCTATCCGACAACTATAATTCACCCCTCCACTTT. This codes for CASSLSDNYNSPLHF.